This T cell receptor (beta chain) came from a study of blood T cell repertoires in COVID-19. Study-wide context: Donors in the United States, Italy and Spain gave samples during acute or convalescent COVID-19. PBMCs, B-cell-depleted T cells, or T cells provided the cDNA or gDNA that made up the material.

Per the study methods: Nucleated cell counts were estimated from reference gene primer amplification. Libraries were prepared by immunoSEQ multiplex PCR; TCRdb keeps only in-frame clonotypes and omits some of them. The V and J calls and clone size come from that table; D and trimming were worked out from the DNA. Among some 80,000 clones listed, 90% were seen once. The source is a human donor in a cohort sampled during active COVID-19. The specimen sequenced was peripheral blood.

This chain's CDR3 is CSAVHSSRRAFF. The DNA for the CDR3 is TGCAGCGCCGTCCATTCTTCCCGTAGAGCTTTCTTT. The rearrangement links TRBV29-1 to TRBJ1-1, with D uncertain. The CDR3 loop spans 12 amino acids. Trimming shortened V by 7 bases and J by 10 bases, and 19 bases separated the two germline ends. Germline V CDR1 and CDR2: SQVTM, ANQGSEA.